The 30 T cell receptor beta chains below were found in one sample sequenced in a study of T-cell memory formation after mild COVID-19. From the 5' RACE reads, TCRdb called clonotypes with MiXCR, one entry per CDR3 protein. Of 190,000 or so distinct CDR3 sequences listed, around a fifth are singletons. The sample was PBMCs or a T cell subset sorted from them (not recorded which). The source of these receptors is an adult woman who had mild COVID-19 (a few samples of this study predate the infection). Cell type and time point are not known.

The chain combines TRBV15 with TRBJ1-2, with D unclear. The V and J ends lost 3 bases and 7 bases respectively, with 18 bases between them. Germline CDR1 and CDR2: LNHNV and YYDKDF (reference sequence). The CDR3 contains 15 residues. The CDR3 loop reads CATSSRGMPRFGYTF. CDR3 DNA sequence: TGTGCCACCAGCAGTCGAGGCATGCCTAGGTTTGGCTACACCTTC. The full variable domain, its missing parts supplied by reference TRBV15 and TRBJ1-2, is DAMVIQNPRYQVTQFGKPVTLSCSQTLNHNVMYWYQQKSSQAPKLLFHYYDKDFNNEADTPDNFQSRRPNTSFCFLDIRSPGLGDTAMYLCATSSRGMPRFGYTFGSGTRLTVV.

This chain's CDR3 is CATSRVSTGGYGYTF. The CDR3 DNA reads TGTGCCACCAGCAGAGTATCGACAGGGGGATATGGCTACACCTTC. The chain combines TRBV15 with TRBJ1-2; 9 bases are shared with TRBD1. Germline CDR1 LNHNV, CDR2 YYDKDF (reference sequence). This CDR3 is built from 15 residues. The V and J ends lost 1 base and 5 bases, in that order; junction bases with no gene match: 5. The full variable domain, completed using reference TRBV15 and TRBJ1-2, is DAMVIQNPRYQVTQFGKPVTLSCSQTLNHNVMYWYQQKSSQAPKLLFHYYDKDFNNEADTPDNFQSRRPNTSFCFLDIRSPGLGDTAMYLCATSRVSTGGYGYTFGSGTRLTVV.

The V call is TRBV27, the J call TRBJ1-2, with TRBD1 matching over 9 bases. Germline V gives CDR1 MNHEY, CDR2 SMNVEV (reference sequence). J lost 4 bases, V lost 6 bases, and 9 bases had no gene match. The CDR3 has 15 residues. CDR3 loop: CASRGWTGVIYGYTF. CDR3 DNA: TGTGCCAGCAGAGGATGGACAGGGGTTATCTATGGCTACACCTTC.

This clonotype was recorded a few times. The chain carries TRBV10-3 and TRBJ1-2; D not resolved. In germline, CDR1 is ENHRY, CDR2 SYGVKD. This CDR3 region has 13 residues. V lost 5 bases and J 6 bases, leaving 13 bases between the germline ends. The CDR3 sequence: CAISSSLGDGYTF. CDR3 nucleotide sequence: TGTGCCATCAGTTCCTCGTTGGGTGATGGCTACACCTTC.

This clonotype was picked up many times. The rearrangement uses TRBV4-1 and TRBJ1-6; 8 bases map to TRBD1. V was pared by 3 bases and J by 7 bases, with 8 bases of the junction left unmatched. The CDR3 length is 16 residues. CDR1 is MGHRA and CDR2 is YSYEKL in the germline V gene. The CDR3 protein is CASSHREQGVNSPLHF. In DNA, the CDR3 is TGCGCCAGCAGCCACAGGGAACAGGGGGTGAATTCACCCCTCCACTTT.

This clonotype was detected many times. J is TRBJ2-1 and V is TRBV15, with TRBD2 identical over 14 bases. The CDR3 loop spans 22 amino acids. After removal of 3 bases from V and 5 bases from J, the junction contained 21 bases not matched to a gene. Germline CDR1 is LNHNV and CDR2 is YYDKDF (reference sequence). The CDR3 here is CATSSGWSPGLAGVQSDNEQFF. As DNA, the CDR3 is TGTGCCACCAGCAGCGGGTGGTCTCCGGGACTAGCGGGAGTGCAGTCCGACAATGAGCAGTTCTTC.

The chain recombines TRBV7-3 with TRBJ2-1; 14 bases agree with TRBD2. This CDR3 is 17 amino acids long. Trimming took 1 base from V and 2 from J; bases not matched to a gene: 1. Germline values: CDR1 SGHTA, CDR2 FQGTGA. CDR3 coding DNA: TGTGCCAGCAGCTTAAAGGGACTAGCGGGGGCCTACAATGAGCAGTTCTTC. It yields the protein CASSLKGLAGAYNEQFF.

The chain employs TRBV24-1 and TRBJ2-3, with D possibly TRBD1 on 6 matching bases. This CDR3 has 17 amino acids. The V gene lost 5 bases and the J gene lost 1 base, with 18 bases spanning the gap. Per the germline V gene, CDR1 is KGHDR and CDR2 is SFDVKD. In DNA, the CDR3 is TGTGCCACCAGTGCCCTTCCCGCAGGGGTTGGCACAGATACGCAGTATTTT. Translating gives CATSALPAGVGTDTQYF.

This clonotype occurred once. V usage is TRBV4-1 and J usage is TRBJ2-3, with D maybe TRBD2 (5 bases). From germline, CDR1 is MGHRA and CDR2 YSYEKL. There are 14 residues in the CDR3. The germline V and J ends were trimmed by 4 bases and 0 bases, with 8 bases remaining between them. CDR3 region: CASSLDSSTDTQYF. The DNA for the CDR3 is TGCGCCAGCAGCCTGGACTCGAGCACAGATACGCAGTATTTT.

There are a few counts of this clonotype. The V and J genes are TRBV5-1 and TRBJ1-1; 10 nucleotides agree with TRBD1. The CDR3 has 16 amino acids. Germline values: CDR1 SGHRS, CDR2 YFSETQ. With 4 bases clipped from V and 3 bases from J, the junction kept 9 bases outside the gene matches. The DNA for the CDR3 is TGCGCCAGCAGCCCAGGGACAGGGGAAGGGGACACTGAAGCTTTCTTT. This gives the protein CASSPGTGEGDTEAFF.

The V call is TRBV30, the J call TRBJ2-5, with D unclear. Germline V gene lookup returns CDR1 GTSNPN and CDR2 SVGIG (reference sequence). V was clipped by 0 bases and J by 4 bases, with 9 bases between them. The CDR3 sequence is 13 residues long. In DNA, the CDR3 is TGTGCCTGGAGTGTATACGTCGGAGAGACCCAGTACTTC. Translating gives CAWSVYVGETQYF.

V gene TRBV19 combines with J gene TRBJ2-1; D remains unclear. The V gene lost 1 base and the J gene lost 7 bases, with 8 bases spanning the gap. There are 13 residues in the CDR3. The germline V gene encodes CDR1 LNHDA and CDR2 SQIVND (reference sequence). CDR3 region: CASSIGGPNEQFF. The CDR3 region has the DNA TGTGCCAGTAGTATAGGTGGGCCTAATGAGCAGTTCTTC.

Comment on this clonotype: One end of the junction fails to match germline, which may point to a read error. The V call is TRBV12-3 or TRBV12-4, the J call TRBJ2-4; D remains ambiguous. This CDR3 region has 13 residues. CDR3 amino acids: CASRGDTLDIQYF. CDR3 DNA sequence: TGTGCAAGCAGAGGAGACACCCTAGACATTCAGTACTTC.

The chain links TRBV3-1 to TRBJ2-5; no definite D call. Trimming removed 3 bases at V and 0 bases at J, with 14 bases between. Germline CDR1 and CDR2: LGHDT and YNNKEL (reference sequence). This CDR3 spans 16 amino acids. The CDR3 region is CASSHQEVHYQETQYF. DNA of the CDR3: TGTGCCAGCAGCCACCAAGAGGTTCACTACCAAGAGACCCAGTACTTC.

In its sample, this clonotype was seen a few times. J is TRBJ2-7 and V is TRBV21-1; TRBD1, as called in the table, went unchecked against the DNA. TRBV21-1 is a pseudogene locus. This CDR3 has 21 residues. CDR3 DNA sequence: TGTGCCAGCAGCAAAGCGCCCCACAGGAGCCCCCATAAGGATGGCATTTACGAGCAGTACTTC. Residues: CASSKAPHRSPHKDGIYEQYF.

The chain joins TRBV15 to TRBJ1-1; D uncertain. The CDR3 length is 12 residues. Between the trimmed V and J ends, which lost 1 base and 0 bases, there was a span of 0 bases. The V gene's germline CDR1 is LNHNV and CDR2 YYDKDF (reference sequence). The CDR3: CATSRVNTEAFF. DNA for the CDR3: TGTGCCACCAGCAGAGTGAACACTGAAGCTTTCTTT.

The chain links TRBV6-5 to TRBJ2-1, with a possible D match to TRBD2 (5 bases). Per the germline V gene, CDR1 is MNHEY and CDR2 is SVGAGI. Trimming took 2 bases from V and 8 from J, leaving 16 bases between them. The length of the CDR3 is 15 residues. CDR3: CASSYGGPEGYEQFF. The CDR3 DNA reads TGTGCCAGCAGTTACGGCGGCCCAGAGGGTTATGAGCAGTTCTTC.

There are a few counts of this clonotype. This sequence joins TRBV10-2 and TRBJ2-7; TRBD2 is a possible D gene (6 bases). From germline, CDR1 is WSHSY and CDR2 SAAADI. The CDR3 is 11 amino acids. Trimming removed 7 bases at V and 6 bases at J, with 10 bases between. The DNA of the CDR3 is TGCGCCAGCAATGACGGGGGCGAGCAGTACTTC. Translating gives CASNDGGEQYF.

The chain employs TRBV4-1 and TRBJ2-7, with 7 bases lining up with TRBD1. CDR3 size: 15 residues. The J segment lost 1 base and the V segment lost 0 bases, leaving 3 bases of the junction unmatched. Germline-derived CDR1 and CDR2 are MGHRA and YSYEKL. The CDR3 reads CASSQERTGSYEQYF. CDR3 DNA: TGCGCCAGCAGCCAAGAAAGGACAGGTTCCTACGAGCAGTACTTC.

This clonotype was found a few times. This chain uses TRBV7-9 with TRBJ2-2; a possible D gene is TRBD1 (6 bases). The CDR3 totals 18 residues. Germline CDR1 SEHNR, CDR2 FQNEAQ (reference sequence). V lost 5 bases, J lost 5 bases, and 24 bases lay in between. Here the CDR3 reads CASSPPLTGRRKTGELFF. Written as DNA, the CDR3 is TGTGCCAGCAGCCCCCCCCTCACAGGGCGCCGGAAGACCGGGGAGCTGTTTTTT.

The chain recombines TRBV29-1 with TRBJ1-2; 11 nucleotides agree with TRBD1. The germline V gene encodes CDR1 SQVTM and CDR2 ANQGSEA. The ends lost 1 base at V and 4 bases at J; junction bases unmatched: 8. This CDR3 has 16 amino acids. CDR3 sequence reads: CSVEAHRDRGIYGYTF. Here the CDR3 DNA reads TGCAGCGTTGAAGCTCACCGGGACAGGGGGATCTATGGCTACACCTTC.

This clonotype counts as medium-sized (0.01 to 0.1%). The chain couples TRBV27 to TRBJ2-1, with 13 bases matching TRBD2. V lost 8 bases, J lost 3 bases, and 10 bases stayed unmatched. The CDR3 is made up of 17 amino acids. Germline assignment: CDR1 MNHEY and CDR2 SMNVEV (reference sequence). CDR3 nucleotides: TGTGCCAGCGCCCGGACTAGCGGGAGCCTTTTCTACAATGAGCAGTTCTTC. It encodes CASARTSGSLFYNEQFF.

This clonotype was seen a handful of times. The chain has TRBV4-2 and TRBJ2-5; 13 bases are shared with TRBD2. There are 16 residues in the CDR3. Germline trimming cut 4 bases from V and 3 bases from J; bases unmatched to any gene: 5. Germline V gives CDR1 LGHNA, CDR2 YNFKEQ. DNA for the CDR3: TGTGCCAGCAGCCTCGGGACTAGCGGGGCGAAAGAGACCCAGTACTTC. Its translation: CASSLGTSGAKETQYF.

The V call is TRBV7-9, the J call TRBJ2-3, with 7 bases identical to TRBD2. Looked up from germline, CDR1 is SEHNR and CDR2 is FQNEAQ (reference sequence). The CDR3 is made up of 17 amino acids. The trim removed 5 bases at V and 3 bases at J, leaving 14 bases unmatched. CDR3 sequence: CASSPSAGVGWTDTQYF. In DNA form, the CDR3 reads TGTGCCAGCAGCCCTTCGGCGGGAGTTGGTTGGACAGATACGCAGTATTTT.

The chain recombines TRBV30 with TRBJ1-1; no clear D. Germline CDR1 GTSNPN, CDR2 SVGIG (reference sequence). The CDR3 length is 12 residues. V gave up 8 bases and J gave up 0 bases, with 10 bases separating them. This CDR3 is CAVTELNTEAFF. The CDR3, as DNA: TGTGCCGTAACAGAGCTGAACACTGAAGCTTTCTTT.

The V gene is TRBV4-1, the J gene TRBJ2-1; D may be TRBD1 (6 bases). Trimming shortened V by 4 bases and J by 9 bases, and 16 bases separated the two germline ends. Germline CDR1 reads MGHRA; CDR2 reads YSYEKL. The CDR3 sequence is 14 residues long. The CDR3 DNA reads as TGCGCCAGCAGCCCTAACACAGGGAGAACTGAGCAGTTCTTC. Its translation is CASSPNTGRTEQFF.

This clonotype has more than one count but fewer than ten. The rearrangement uses TRBV4-1 and TRBJ1-1, with TRBD1 matching 12 bases. In germline, CDR1 is MGHRA, CDR2 YSYEKL. This CDR3 spans 16 amino acids. V shed 2 bases, J shed 3 bases, and the junction held 4 bases outside the gene matches. The CDR3 DNA reads TGCGCCAGCAGCCAAATGGGACAGGGGGCCCACACTGAAGCTTTCTTT. Its protein is CASSQMGQGAHTEAFF.

This clonotype was seen a handful of times. The chain links TRBV27 to TRBJ2-1; 11 nucleotides align to TRBD2. V gave up 6 bases and J gave up 4 bases; unmatched junction bases: 8. CDR3 size: 16 residues. In germline, CDR1 is MNHEY, CDR2 SMNVEV (reference sequence). CDR3 loop: CASSNQLAGEYNEQFF. CDR3 coding DNA: TGTGCCAGCAGCAATCAACTAGCGGGAGAATACAATGAGCAGTTCTTC.

This clonotype was observed a handful of times. The J gene is TRBJ2-5, the V gene TRBV7-2, with 7 bases identical to TRBD2. The trim removed 4 bases at V and 7 bases at J, leaving 9 bases unmatched. The CDR3 runs 14 residues. Germline CDR1 SGHTA, CDR2 FQGNSA. CDR3 amino acids: CASSSSGTTGTQYF. The CDR3 DNA is TGTGCCAGCAGCTCATCCGGGACTACCGGGACCCAGTACTTC.

This clonotype occurred a few times. This chain joins TRBV3-1 and TRBJ1-1; D is ambiguous. The CDR3 covers 13 residues. V lost 5 bases, J lost 1 base, and 8 bases lay in between. CDR1 and CDR2 (germline): LGHDT, YNNKEL (reference sequence). CDR3 bases: TGTGCCAGCAGCTATACGACGAACACTGAAGCTTTCTTT. Encoded protein: CASSYTTNTEAFF.